This TCR beta chain came from a study of shared T cell receptors in the human thymus. In germline, CDR1 is SNHLY, CDR2 FYNNEI. The CDR3 extends over 16 amino acids. J was trimmed by 0 bases and V by 8 bases; bases with no gene match: 11. The protocol was immunoSEQ multiplex PCR, while the TCRdb copy is restricted to in-frame clones and leaves out a portion. The profile shows approximately 730,000 clones, approximately 85% of them singletons. The sample was also reused in another study, on human thymus T cells. That report adds: Obtained as resections during corrective heart surgery, the thymus tissue was then studied. The related literature has documented a marked overlap of thymic repertoires among unrelated individuals.

The source is a girl in the first two years of life with a congenital heart defect. Sequencing was carried out using thymocytes. The chain uses TRBV2 and TRBJ2-3, with 7 bases that match TRBD1. The CDR3 sequence: CASSRNRGQSTDTQYF. CDR3 DNA: TGTGCCAGCTCCCGAAACAGGGGCCAAAGCACAGATACGCAGTATTTT.